This T cell receptor (beta chain) was sequenced in a study of blood T cell repertoires in COVID-19. The CDR3 has 15 amino acids. Assay used: immunoSEQ multiplex PCR; TCRdb lists only in-frame clones, some missing. The sample shows approximately 160,000 clones, approximately 91% of them seen only once. The chain combines TRBV12-2 with TRBJ1-5; whether TRBD1, the table's D call, matches the DNA was not checked. TRBV12-2 is deemed a pseudogene. This clonotype was obtained from a man aged 50 to 59 with acute or convalescent COVID-19. Sequencing was performed on peripheral blood. For the CDR3, the DNA is TGTGCAAGTCGCTTACTCAAGGGGAGCAATCAGCCCCAGCATTTT. Translated, it gives CASRLLKGSNQPQHF.